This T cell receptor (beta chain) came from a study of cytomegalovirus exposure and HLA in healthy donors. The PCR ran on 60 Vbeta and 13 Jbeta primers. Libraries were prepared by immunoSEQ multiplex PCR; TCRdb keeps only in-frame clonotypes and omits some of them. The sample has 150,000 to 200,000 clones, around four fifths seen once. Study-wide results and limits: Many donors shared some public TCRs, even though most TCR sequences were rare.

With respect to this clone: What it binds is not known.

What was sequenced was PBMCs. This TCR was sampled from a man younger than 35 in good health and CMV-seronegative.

The CDR3 DNA follows: TGTGCCAGCAGCGCCCCTGACAGCCGGGAGACCCAGTACTTC. Translating it yields CASSAPDSRETQYF. This sequence joins TRBV9 and TRBJ2-5; D possibly corresponds to TRBD1 (5 bases). CDR1 is SGDLS and CDR2 is YYNGEE in the germline V gene. Trimming shortened V by 3 bases and J by 5 bases, and 14 bases separated the two germline ends. The CDR3 consists of 14 residues. The variable domain in full, with the rest retrieved from reference TRBV9 and TRBJ2-5, is DSGVTQTPKHLITATGQRVTLRCSPRSGDLSVYWYQQSLDQGLQFLIQYYNGEERAKGNILERFSAQQFPDLHSELNLSSLELGDSALYFCASSAPDSRETQYFGPGTRLLVL.